This paragraph reports one T cell receptor (beta chain). It was during active infection that Seattle patients were enrolled and then longitudinally followed. This sample stems from a study of blood T cell repertoires in COVID-19. Looking at the study overall: The samples span acute and convalescent COVID-19 from the United States, Italy and Spain. Sample material is recorded as cDNA or gDNA derived from T cells, B-cell-depleted T cells, or PBMCs.

The CDR3 runs 17 residues. Germline V gene lookup returns CDR1 SNHLY and CDR2 FYNNEI. With 6 bases removed from V and 0 bases from J, the gap between germline ends came to 18 bases. Original data processing: The assay estimated nucleated cells by amplifying reference gene primers. Profiled with immunoSEQ multiplex PCR; TCRdb holds only in-frame clones, not every one. That table furnishes V, J and clone size, whereas the DNA furnished D and trimming. This sample carries around 220,000 clones, 75% to 85% of them seen once, and the ten largest clones take under 8.5%. Sequences were obtained from peripheral blood. The chain has TRBV2 and TRBJ1-3, with a weak D call TRBD1 (5 bases). The TCR was taken from a woman older than 75 with COVID-19, enrolled during active disease. The CDR3 DNA sequence: TGTGCCAGCAGCGCTACCCCCAACAGGATCTCTGGAAACACCATATATTTT. This translates into CASSATPNRISGNTIYF.